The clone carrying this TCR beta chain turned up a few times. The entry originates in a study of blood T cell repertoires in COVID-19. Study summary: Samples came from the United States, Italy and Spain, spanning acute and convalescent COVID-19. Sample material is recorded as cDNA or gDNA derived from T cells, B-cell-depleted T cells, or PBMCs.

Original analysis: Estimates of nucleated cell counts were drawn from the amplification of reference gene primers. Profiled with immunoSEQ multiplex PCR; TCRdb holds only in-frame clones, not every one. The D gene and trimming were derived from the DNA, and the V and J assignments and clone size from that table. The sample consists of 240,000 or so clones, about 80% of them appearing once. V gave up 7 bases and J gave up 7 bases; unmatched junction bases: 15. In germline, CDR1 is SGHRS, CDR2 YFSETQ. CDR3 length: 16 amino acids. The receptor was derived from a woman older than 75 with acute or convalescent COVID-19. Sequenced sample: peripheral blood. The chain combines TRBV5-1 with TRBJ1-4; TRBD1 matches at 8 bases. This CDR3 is CASYASPGQVLEKLFF. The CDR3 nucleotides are TGCGCCAGCTACGCCAGCCCGGGACAGGTGCTTGAAAAACTGTTTTTT.